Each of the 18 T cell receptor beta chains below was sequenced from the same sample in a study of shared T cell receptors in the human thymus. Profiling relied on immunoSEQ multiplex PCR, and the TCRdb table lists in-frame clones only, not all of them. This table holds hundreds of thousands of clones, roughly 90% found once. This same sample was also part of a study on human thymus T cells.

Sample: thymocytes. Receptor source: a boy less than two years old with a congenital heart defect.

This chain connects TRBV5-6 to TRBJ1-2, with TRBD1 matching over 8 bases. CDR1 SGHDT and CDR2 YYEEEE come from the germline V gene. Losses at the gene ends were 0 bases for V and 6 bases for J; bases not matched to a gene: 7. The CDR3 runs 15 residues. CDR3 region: CASSLVRGPRNGYTF. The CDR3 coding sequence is TGTGCCAGCAGCTTGGTCAGGGGGCCTAGGAATGGCTACACCTTC. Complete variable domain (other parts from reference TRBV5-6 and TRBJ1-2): DAGVTQSPTHLIKTRGQQVTLRCSPKSGHDTVSWYQQALGQGPQFIFQYYEEEERQRGNFPDRFSGHQFPNYSSELNVNALLLGDSALYLCASSLVRGPRNGYTFGSGTRLTVV.

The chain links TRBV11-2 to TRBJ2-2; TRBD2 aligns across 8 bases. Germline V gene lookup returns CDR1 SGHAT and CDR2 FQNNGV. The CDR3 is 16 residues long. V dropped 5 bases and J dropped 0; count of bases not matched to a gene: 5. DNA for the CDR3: TGTGCCAGCAGCAGTCGGGGACTAGCGAACACCGGGGAGCTGTTTTTT. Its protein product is CASSSRGLANTGELFF.

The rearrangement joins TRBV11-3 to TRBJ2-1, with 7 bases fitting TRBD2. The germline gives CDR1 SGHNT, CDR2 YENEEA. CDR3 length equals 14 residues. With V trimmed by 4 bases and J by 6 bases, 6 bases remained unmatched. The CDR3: CASSSSGTTNEQFF. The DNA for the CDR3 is TGTGCCAGCAGCTCCTCCGGGACTACCAATGAGCAGTTCTTC.

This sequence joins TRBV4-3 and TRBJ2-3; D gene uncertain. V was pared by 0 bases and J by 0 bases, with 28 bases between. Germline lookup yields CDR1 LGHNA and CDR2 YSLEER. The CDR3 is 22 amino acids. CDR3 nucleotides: TGCGCCAGCAGCCAAGACCGGTCCGCCTACGGCGGTTCACCGACTAGCACAGATACGCAGTATTTT. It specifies CASSQDRSAYGGSPTSTDTQYF.

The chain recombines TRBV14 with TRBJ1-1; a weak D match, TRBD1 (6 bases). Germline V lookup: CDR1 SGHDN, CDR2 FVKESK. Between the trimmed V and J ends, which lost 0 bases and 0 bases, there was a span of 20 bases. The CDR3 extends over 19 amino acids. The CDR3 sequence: CASSQEWPGARFMNTEAFF. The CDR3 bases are TGTGCCAGCAGCCAAGAATGGCCAGGGGCCCGGTTCATGAACACTGAAGCTTTCTTT. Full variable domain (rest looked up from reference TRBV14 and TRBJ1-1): EAGVTQFPSHSVIEKGQTVTLRCDPISGHDNLYWYRRVMGKEIKFLLHFVKESKQDESGMPNNRFLAERTGGTYSTLKVQPAELEDSGVYFCASSQEWPGARFMNTEAFFGQGTRLTVV.

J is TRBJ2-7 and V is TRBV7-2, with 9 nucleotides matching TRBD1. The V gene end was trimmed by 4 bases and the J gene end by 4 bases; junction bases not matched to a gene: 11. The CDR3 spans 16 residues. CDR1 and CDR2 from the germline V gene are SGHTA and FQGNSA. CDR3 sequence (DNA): TGTGCCAGCAGCTCCCCAAGTCCGGGACAGGGTTACGAGCAGTACTTC. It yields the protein CASSSPSPGQGYEQYF.

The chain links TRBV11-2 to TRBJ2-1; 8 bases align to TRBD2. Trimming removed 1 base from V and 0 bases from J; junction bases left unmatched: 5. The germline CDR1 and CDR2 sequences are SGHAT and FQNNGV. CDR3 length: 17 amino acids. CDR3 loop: CASSLGLLAVSYNEQFF. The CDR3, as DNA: TGTGCCAGCAGCTTAGGCCTACTAGCGGTCTCCTACAATGAGCAGTTCTTC. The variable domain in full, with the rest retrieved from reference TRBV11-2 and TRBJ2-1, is EAGVAQSPRYKIIEKRQSVAFWCNPISGHATLYWYQQILGQGPKLLIQFQNNGVVDDSQLPKDRFSAERLKGVDSTLKIQPAKLEDSAVYLCASSLGLLAVSYNEQFFGPGTRLTVL.

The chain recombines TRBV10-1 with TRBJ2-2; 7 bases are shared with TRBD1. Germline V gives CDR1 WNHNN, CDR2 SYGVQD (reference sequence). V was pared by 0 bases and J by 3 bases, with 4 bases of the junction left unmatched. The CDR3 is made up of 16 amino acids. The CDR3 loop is CASSESTGHYTGELFF. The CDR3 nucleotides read TGCGCCAGCAGTGAGTCGACAGGGCACTACACCGGGGAGCTGTTTTTT.

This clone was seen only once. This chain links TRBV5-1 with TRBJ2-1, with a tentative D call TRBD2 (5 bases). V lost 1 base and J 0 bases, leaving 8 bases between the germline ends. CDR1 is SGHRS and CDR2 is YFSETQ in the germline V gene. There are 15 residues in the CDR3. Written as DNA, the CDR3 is TGCGCCAGCAGCTTGATGGGAGACTCCTACAATGAGCAGTTCTTC. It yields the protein CASSLMGDSYNEQFF.

DNA for the CDR3: TGCGCCAGCAGCCCCCACGGCCGGAGCTCCTACAATGAGCAGTTCTTC. Its translation is CASSPHGRSSYNEQFF. The chain recombines TRBV5-1 with TRBJ2-1; no firm D call. Trimming took 4 bases from V and 0 from J, leaving 14 bases between them. CDR1 is SGHRS and CDR2 is YFSETQ in the germline V gene. The CDR3 sequence is 16 residues long.

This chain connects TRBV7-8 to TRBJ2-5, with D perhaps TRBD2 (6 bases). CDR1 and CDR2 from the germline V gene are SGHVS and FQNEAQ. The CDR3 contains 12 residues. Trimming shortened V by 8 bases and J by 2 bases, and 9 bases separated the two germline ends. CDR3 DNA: TGTGCCAGCGGGGGACTTCAAGAGACCCAGTACTTC. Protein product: CASGGLQETQYF.

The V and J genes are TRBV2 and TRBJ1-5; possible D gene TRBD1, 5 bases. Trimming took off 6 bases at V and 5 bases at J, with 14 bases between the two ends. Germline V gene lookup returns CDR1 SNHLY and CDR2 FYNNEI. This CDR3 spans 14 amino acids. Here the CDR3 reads CASSLGGEYQPQHF. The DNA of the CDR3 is TGTGCCAGCAGCTTGGGGGGGGAGTATCAGCCCCAGCATTTT.

This CDR3 reads CASSIPGLAVHNEQFF. CDR3 sequence (DNA): TGTGCCAGTAGTATCCCGGGACTAGCGGTTCACAATGAGCAGTTCTTC. The chain couples TRBV19 to TRBJ2-1; TRBD2 aligns across 11 bases. Germline V lookup: CDR1 LNHDA, CDR2 SQIVND (reference sequence). The CDR3 is made up of 16 amino acids. The ends lost 3 bases at V and 5 bases at J; junction bases unmatched: 6.

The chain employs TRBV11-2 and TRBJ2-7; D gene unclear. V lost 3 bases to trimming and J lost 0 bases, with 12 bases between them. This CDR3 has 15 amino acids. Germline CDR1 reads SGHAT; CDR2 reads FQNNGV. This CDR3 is CASSLSSDHSYEQYF. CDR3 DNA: TGTGCCAGCAGCTTGTCGAGCGACCACTCCTACGAGCAGTACTTC.

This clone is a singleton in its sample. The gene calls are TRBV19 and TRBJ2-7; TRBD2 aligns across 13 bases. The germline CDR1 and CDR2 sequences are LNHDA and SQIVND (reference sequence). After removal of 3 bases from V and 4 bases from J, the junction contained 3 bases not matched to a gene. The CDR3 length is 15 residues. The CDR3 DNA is TGTGCCAGTAGTATCACTAGCGGGAGGGAATACGAGCAGTACTTC. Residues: CASSITSGREYEQYF. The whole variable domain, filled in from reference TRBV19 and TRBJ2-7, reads DGGITQSPKYLFRKEGQNVTLSCEQNLNHDAMYWYRQDPGQGLRLIYYSQIVNDFQKGDIAEGYSVSREKKESFPLTVTSAQKNPTAFYLCASSITSGREYEQYFGPGTRLTVT.

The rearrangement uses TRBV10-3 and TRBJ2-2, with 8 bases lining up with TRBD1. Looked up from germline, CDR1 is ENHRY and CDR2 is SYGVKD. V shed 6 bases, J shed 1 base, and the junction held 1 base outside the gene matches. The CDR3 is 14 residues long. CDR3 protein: CAIRGQVNTGELFF. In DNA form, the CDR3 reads TGTGCCATCAGGGGACAGGTGAACACCGGGGAGCTGTTTTTT.

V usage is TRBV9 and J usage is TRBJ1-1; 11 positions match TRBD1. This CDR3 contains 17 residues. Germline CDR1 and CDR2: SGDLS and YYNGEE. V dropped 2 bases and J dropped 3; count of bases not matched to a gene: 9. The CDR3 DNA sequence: TGTGCCAGCAGCGTCTTTATCCCGGGACAGGGGGACACTGAAGCTTTCTTT. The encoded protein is CASSVFIPGQGDTEAFF.

The chain's CDR3 is CASSSAGGSSYEQYF. The DNA for the CDR3 is TGCGCCAGCAGCTCGGCTGGGGGGAGCTCCTACGAGCAGTACTTC. The genes are TRBV5-1 and TRBJ2-7, with a tentative D call TRBD2 (6 bases). V was shortened by 3 bases and J by 0 bases, with 13 bases between the two germline ends. CDR3 length: 15 amino acids. Germline V gene sequence: CDR1 SGHRS, CDR2 YFSETQ.